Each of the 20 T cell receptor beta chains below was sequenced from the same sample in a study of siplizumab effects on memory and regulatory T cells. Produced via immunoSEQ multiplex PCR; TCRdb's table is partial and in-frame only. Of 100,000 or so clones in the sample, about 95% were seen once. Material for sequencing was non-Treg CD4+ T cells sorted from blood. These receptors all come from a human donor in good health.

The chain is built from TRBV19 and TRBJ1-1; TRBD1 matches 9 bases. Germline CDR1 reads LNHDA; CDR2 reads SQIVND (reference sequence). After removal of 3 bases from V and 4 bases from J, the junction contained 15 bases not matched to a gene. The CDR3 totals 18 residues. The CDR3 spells CASSIFSLSTGGGTEAFF. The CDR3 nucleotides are TGTGCCAGTAGTATCTTCTCCCTATCGACAGGGGGAGGCACTGAAGCTTTCTTT.

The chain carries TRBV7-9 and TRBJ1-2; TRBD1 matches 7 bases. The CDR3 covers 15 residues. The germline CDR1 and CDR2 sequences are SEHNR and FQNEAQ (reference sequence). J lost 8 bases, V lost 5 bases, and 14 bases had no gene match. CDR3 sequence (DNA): TGTGCCAGCAGCCCCGGGGGCGGGACAGATGGGGGCTACACCTTC. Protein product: CASSPGGGTDGGYTF.

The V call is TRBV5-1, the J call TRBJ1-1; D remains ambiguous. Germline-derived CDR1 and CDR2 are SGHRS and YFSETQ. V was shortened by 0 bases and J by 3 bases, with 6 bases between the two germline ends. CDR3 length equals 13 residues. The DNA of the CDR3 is TGCGCCAGCAGCTTGGTTGGGGACACTGAAGCTTTCTTT. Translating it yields CASSLVGDTEAFF.

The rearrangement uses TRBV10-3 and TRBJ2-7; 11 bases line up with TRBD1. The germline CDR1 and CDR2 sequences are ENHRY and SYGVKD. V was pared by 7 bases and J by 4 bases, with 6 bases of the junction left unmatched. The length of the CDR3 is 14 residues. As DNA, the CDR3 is TGTGCCATCACGGCCGGACAGGGGGCTTACGAGCAGTACTTC. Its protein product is CAITAGQGAYEQYF.

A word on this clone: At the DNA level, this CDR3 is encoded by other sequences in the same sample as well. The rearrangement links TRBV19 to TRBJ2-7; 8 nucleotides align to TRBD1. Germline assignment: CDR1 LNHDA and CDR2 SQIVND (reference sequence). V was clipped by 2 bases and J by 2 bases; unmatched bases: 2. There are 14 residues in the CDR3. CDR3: CASSIRDRPYEQYF. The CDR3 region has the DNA TGTGCCAGTAGTATAAGGGACAGGCCCTACGAGCAGTACTTC.

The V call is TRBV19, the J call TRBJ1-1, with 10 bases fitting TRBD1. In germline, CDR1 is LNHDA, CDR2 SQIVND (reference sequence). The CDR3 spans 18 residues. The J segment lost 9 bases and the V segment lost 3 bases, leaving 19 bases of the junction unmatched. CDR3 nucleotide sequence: TGTGCCAGTAGTATTCGTTTGGGACAGGGGTCAACGATCCGGAAAGCTTTCTTT. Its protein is CASSIRLGQGSTIRKAFF.

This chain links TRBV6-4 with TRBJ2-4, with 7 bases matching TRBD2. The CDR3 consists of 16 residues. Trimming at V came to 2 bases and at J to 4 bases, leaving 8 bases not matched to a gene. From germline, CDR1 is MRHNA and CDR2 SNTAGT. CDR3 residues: CASSDGPGLLKNIQYF. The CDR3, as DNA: TGTGCCAGCAGTGACGGCCCGGGACTACTAAAAAACATTCAGTACTTC.

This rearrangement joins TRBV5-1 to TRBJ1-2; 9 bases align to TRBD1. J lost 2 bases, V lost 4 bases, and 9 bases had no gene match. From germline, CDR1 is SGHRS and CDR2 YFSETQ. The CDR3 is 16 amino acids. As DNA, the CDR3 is TGCGCCAGCAGCGGGACAGGACAGGGGTTCAACTATGGCTACACCTTC. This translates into CASSGTGQGFNYGYTF.

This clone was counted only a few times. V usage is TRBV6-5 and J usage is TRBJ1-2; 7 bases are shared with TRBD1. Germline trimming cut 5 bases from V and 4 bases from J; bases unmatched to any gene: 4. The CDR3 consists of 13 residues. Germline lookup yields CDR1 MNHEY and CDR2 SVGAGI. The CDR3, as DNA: TGTGCCAGCAGTCCGCGACAGGGCTATGGCTACACCTTC. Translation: CASSPRQGYGYTF.

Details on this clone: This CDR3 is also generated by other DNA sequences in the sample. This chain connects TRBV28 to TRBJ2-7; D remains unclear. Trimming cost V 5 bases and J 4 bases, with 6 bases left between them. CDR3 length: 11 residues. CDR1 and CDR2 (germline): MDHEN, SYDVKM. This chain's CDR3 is CASSRTYEQYF. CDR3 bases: TGTGCCAGCAGTAGAACATACGAGCAGTACTTC.

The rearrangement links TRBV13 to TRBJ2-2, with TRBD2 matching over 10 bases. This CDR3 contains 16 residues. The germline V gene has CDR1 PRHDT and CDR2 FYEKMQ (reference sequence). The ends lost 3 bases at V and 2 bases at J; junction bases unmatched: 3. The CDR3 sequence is CASSFGLAENTGELFF. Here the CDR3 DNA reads TGTGCCAGCAGCTTCGGACTAGCGGAAAACACCGGGGAGCTGTTTTTT.

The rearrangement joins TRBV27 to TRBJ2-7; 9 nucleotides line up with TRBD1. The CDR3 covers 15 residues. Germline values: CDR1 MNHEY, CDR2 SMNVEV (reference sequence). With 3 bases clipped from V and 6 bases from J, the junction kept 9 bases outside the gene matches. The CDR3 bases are TGTGCCAGCAGTTTCCGGGGGACAGGGTCCGGCGAGCAGTACTTC. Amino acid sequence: CASSFRGTGSGEQYF.

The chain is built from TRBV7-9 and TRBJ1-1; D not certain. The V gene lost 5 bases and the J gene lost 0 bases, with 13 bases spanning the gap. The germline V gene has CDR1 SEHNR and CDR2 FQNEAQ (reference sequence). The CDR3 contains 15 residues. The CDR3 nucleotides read TGTGCCAGCAGCCTCACCCCAATTGTGAACACTGAAGCTTTCTTT. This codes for CASSLTPIVNTEAFF.

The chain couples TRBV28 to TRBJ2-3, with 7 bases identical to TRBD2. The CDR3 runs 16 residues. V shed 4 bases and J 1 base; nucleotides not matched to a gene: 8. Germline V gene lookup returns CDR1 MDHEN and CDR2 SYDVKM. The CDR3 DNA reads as TGTGCCAGCAGTTCGGTGGCGGCGGGAGGCACAGATACGCAGTATTTT. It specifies CASSSVAAGGTDTQYF. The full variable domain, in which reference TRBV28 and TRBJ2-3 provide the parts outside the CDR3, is DVKVTQSSRYLVKRTGEKVFLECVQDMDHENMFWYRQDPGLGLRLIYFSYDVKMKEKGDIPEGYSVSREKKERFSLILESASTNQTSMYLCASSSVAAGGTDTQYFGPGTRLTVL.

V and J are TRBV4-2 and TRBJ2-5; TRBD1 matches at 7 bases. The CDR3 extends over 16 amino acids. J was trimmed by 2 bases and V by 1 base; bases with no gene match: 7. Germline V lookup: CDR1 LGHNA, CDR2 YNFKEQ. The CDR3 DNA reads TGTGCCAGCAGCCAAGGGGGACAGAGAGATCAAGAGACCCAGTACTTC. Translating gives CASSQGGQRDQETQYF.

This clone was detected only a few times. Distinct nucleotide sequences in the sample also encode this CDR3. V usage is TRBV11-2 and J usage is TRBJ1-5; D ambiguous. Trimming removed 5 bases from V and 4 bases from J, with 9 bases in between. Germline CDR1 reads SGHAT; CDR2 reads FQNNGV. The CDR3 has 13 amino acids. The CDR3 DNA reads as TGTGCCAGCAGCGGCGGCCCGAATCAGCCCCAGCATTTT. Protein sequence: CASSGGPNQPQHF.

CDR3 DNA: TGTGCCAGCAGTCCAGGGGGACAGCCCCAGCATTTT. It is translated as CASSPGGQPQHF. The rearrangement links TRBV6-1 to TRBJ1-5; 7 bases agree with TRBD1. With V trimmed by 5 bases and J by 7 bases, 2 bases remained unmatched. CDR1 and CDR2 from the germline V gene are MNHNS and SASEGT. CDR3 length: 12 amino acids.

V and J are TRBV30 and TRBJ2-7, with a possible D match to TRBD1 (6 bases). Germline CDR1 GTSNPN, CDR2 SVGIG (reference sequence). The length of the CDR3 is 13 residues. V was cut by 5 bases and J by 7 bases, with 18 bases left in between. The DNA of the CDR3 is TGTGCCTGGTCGAGGCAGGGGCCCTGGGAGCAGTACTTC. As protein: CAWSRQGPWEQYF.

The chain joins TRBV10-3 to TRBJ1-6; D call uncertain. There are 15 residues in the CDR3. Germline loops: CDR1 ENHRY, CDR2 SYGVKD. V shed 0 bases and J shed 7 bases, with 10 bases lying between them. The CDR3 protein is CAISESGGRNSPLHF. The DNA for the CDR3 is TGTGCCATCAGTGAGTCCGGAGGTCGGAATTCACCCCTCCACTTT.

The CDR3 reads CASSLSGGARNEQFF. CDR3 nucleotide sequence: TGTGCCAGCAGCCTTAGCGGGGGGGCTAGGAATGAGCAGTTCTTC. The chain is built from TRBV5-4 and TRBJ2-1, with 11 positions matching TRBD2. With 4 bases clipped from V and 7 bases from J, the junction kept 7 bases outside the gene matches. The CDR3 totals 15 residues. Per the germline V gene, CDR1 is SGHNT and CDR2 is YYREEE (reference sequence). Full variable domain (rest looked up from reference TRBV5-4 and TRBJ2-1): ETGVTQSPTHLIKTRGQQVTLRCSSQSGHNTVSWYQQALGQGPQFIFQYYREEENGRGNFPPRFSGLQFPNYSSELNVNALELDDSALYLCASSLSGGARNEQFFGPGTRLTVL.